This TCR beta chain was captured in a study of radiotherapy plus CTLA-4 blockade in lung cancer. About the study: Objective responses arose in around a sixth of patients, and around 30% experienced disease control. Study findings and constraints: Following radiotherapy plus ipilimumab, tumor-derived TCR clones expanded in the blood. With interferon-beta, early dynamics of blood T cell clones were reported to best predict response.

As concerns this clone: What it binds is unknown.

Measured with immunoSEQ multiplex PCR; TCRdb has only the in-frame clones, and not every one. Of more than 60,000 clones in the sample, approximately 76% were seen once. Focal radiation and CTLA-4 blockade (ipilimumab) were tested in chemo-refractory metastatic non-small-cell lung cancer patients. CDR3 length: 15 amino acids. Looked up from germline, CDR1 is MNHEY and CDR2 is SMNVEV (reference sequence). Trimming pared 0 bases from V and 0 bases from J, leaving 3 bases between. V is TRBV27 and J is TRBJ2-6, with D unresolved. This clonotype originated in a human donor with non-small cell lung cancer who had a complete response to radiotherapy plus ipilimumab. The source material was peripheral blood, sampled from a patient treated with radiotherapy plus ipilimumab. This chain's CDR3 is CASSLSVSGANVLTF. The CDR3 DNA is TGTGCCAGCAGTTTATCCGTCTCTGGGGCCAACGTCCTGACTTTC.